These 9 T cell receptor beta chains share one sample of origin, sequenced in a study of T cell responses to AZD1222 COVID-19 vaccine. Clones were read by immunoSEQ multiplex PCR, and TCRdb kept only the in-frame ones, dropping some. The sample records approximately 100,000 clones, approximately 81% being singletons. Sample: peripheral blood, taken 28 days after the second AZD1222 dose. The receptors originated from an adult who received the AZD1222 COVID-19 vaccine.

The rearrangement links TRBV5-1 to TRBJ2-3; 7 bases are a match to TRBD2. This CDR3 contains 17 residues. The germline CDR1 and CDR2 sequences are SGHRS and YFSETQ. V was clipped by 0 bases and J by 3 bases; unmatched bases: 10. The CDR3 loop reads CASSLGPVGGRTDTQYF. For the CDR3, the DNA is TGCGCCAGCAGCTTGGGGCCGGTGGGCGGGAGAACAGATACGCAGTATTTT.

This clone was counted once. The J gene is TRBJ2-6, the V gene TRBV2; TRBD1 aligns across 8 bases. The V and J ends lost 4 bases and 13 bases, in that order; junction bases with no gene match: 6. This CDR3 region has 13 residues. Germline-derived CDR1 and CDR2 are SNHLY and FYNNEI. The CDR3 DNA sequence: TGTGCCAGCAGTGTGGACAGGGACCAGGTCCTGACTTTC. This translates into CASSVDRDQVLTF.

The genes are TRBV7-2 and TRBJ1-2; D remains ambiguous. Germline CDR1 reads SGHTA; CDR2 reads FQGNSA. CDR3 size: 15 residues. Trimming took 4 bases from V and 3 from J, leaving 15 bases between them. Here the CDR3 DNA reads TGTGCCAGCAGCTATAATCAAGGGTGGGACTATGGCTACACCTTC. Translating gives CASSYNQGWDYGYTF.

The chain has TRBV5-1 and TRBJ2-1, with D tentatively TRBD1 or TRBD2 (5 bases each). V lost 4 bases and J 6 bases, leaving 17 bases between the germline ends. The germline gives CDR1 SGHRS, CDR2 YFSETQ. The CDR3 has 15 residues. CDR3 in DNA: TGCGCCAGCAGCGAACAGCCAGACGGGGCCAATGAGCAGTTCTTC. This codes for CASSEQPDGANEQFF.

This clone was found once. The chain links TRBV6-5 to TRBJ2-3; a possible D gene is TRBD2 (5 bases). This CDR3 is built from 15 residues. Trimming cost V 5 bases and J 6 bases, with 18 bases left between them. Germline V gene sequence: CDR1 MNHEY, CDR2 SVGAGI. The CDR3 coding sequence is TGTGCCAGCAGTCCGGGGAATCCTTCAGACGATACGCAGTATTTT. Translating gives CASSPGNPSDDTQYF.

V is TRBV28 and J is TRBJ1-1; D may be TRBD1 (6 bases). Germline values: CDR1 MDHEN, CDR2 SYDVKM. The CDR3 is 14 amino acids. V was clipped by 3 bases and J by 7 bases, with 15 bases between them. The CDR3 DNA sequence: TGTGCCAGCAGTTTTAGGGGGGCGAGCCTTGAAGCTTTCTTT. Translating gives CASSFRGASLEAFF.

This clone came up a few times. The chain uses TRBV15 and TRBJ2-7; 8 positions match TRBD1. V lost 2 bases to trimming and J lost 3 bases; unmatched junction nucleotides: 6. The CDR3 consists of 15 residues. Germline loops: CDR1 LNHNV, CDR2 YYDKDF (reference sequence). CDR3 DNA sequence: TGTGCCACCAGCAGATCGGACAGGGCCTACTACGAGCAGTACTTC. Translation gives CATSRSDRAYYEQYF.

The V and J genes are TRBV10-2 and TRBJ1-1, with 7 nucleotides matching TRBD1. The CDR3 length is 15 residues. Per germline, CDR1 WSHSY and CDR2 SAAADI. V was clipped by 3 bases and J by 4 bases; unmatched bases: 8. The CDR3 DNA is TGCGCCAGCAGTGACTCAGACAGGGTGGGCACTGAAGCTTTCTTT. This sequence encodes CASSDSDRVGTEAFF.

The chain employs TRBV15 and TRBJ2-7; weak D call: TRBD2 (5 bases). Germline V gene sequence: CDR1 LNHNV, CDR2 YYDKDF (reference sequence). This CDR3 is built from 13 residues. Between the trimmed V and J ends, which lost 3 bases and 6 bases, there was a span of 12 bases. The CDR3 sequence is CATSSSDRGEQYF. As DNA, the CDR3 is TGTGCCACCAGCAGCAGCGACCGGGGCGAGCAGTACTTC.